This TCR beta chain is drawn from a study of T cells in Graves' hyperthyroidism and ophthalmopathy. This clonotype was picked up many times. RNA transcripts provided the source from which TCR beta CDR3 regions were amplified. An initial round of RT-PCR targeting the TCR CDR3 relied on the HTBI primer set. TCRdb re-called the multiplex PCR reads through MiXCR, storing one row per CDR3 protein. The data hold some 510,000 distinct CDR3 sequences, with about a fifth observed a single time. The TCR originated in a man aged 18-30 years with Graves' hyperthyroidism. Sequenced material: blood.

The CDR3 nucleotides are TGTGCCAGCAGTTCGGGACTAGCTGGGTTGGCCGGGGAGCTGTTTTTT. This codes for CASSSGLAGLAGELFF. The chain recombines TRBV6-5 with TRBJ2-2; 9 bases are shared with TRBD2. Germline V CDR1 and CDR2: MNHEY, SVGAGI. This CDR3 comprises 16 residues. The V segment lost 4 bases and the J segment 6 bases; nucleotides outside the gene matches: 9.